The 15 T cell receptor beta chains presented below share a single source sample, sequenced in a study of identifying expanded T cells in peripheral blood. Clones were read by immunoSEQ multiplex PCR, and TCRdb kept only the in-frame ones, dropping some. The table has 75,000 to 100,000 clones, approximately 91% seen once. Sequenced material: blood. Receptors were obtained from a person between 18 and 75 years old in good health.

The CDR3 sequence: CASSQDGGGRAGGTQYF. As DNA, the CDR3 is TGCGCCAGCAGCCAAGATGGCGGCGGAAGGGCTGGAGGTACGCAGTATTTT. The chain recombines TRBV4-3 with TRBJ2-3; TRBD2 is a possible D gene (5 bases). CDR3 length equals 17 residues. V was clipped by 0 bases and J by 8 bases, with 21 bases between them. Germline V lookup: CDR1 LGHNA, CDR2 YSLEER.

The gene calls are TRBV4-3 and TRBJ2-7; D is possibly TRBD1 (6 bases). V shed 1 base and J shed 3 bases, with 16 bases lying between them. Germline V gene data show CDR1 as LGHNA and CDR2 as YSLEER. This CDR3 region has 16 residues. As DNA, the CDR3 is TGCGCCAGCAGCCAAGTAGGGACATTAGGGATCTACGAGCAGTACTTC. This translates into CASSQVGTLGIYEQYF.

This clone has only a few counts. The rearrangement joins TRBV9 to TRBJ1-1; a weak D match, TRBD1 (5 bases). The germline gives CDR1 SGDLS, CDR2 YYNGEE. The CDR3 contains 13 residues. Trimming removed 3 bases at V and 11 bases at J, with 17 bases between. CDR3 sequence: CASSASGSPRAFF. CDR3 coding DNA: TGTGCCAGCAGCGCTTCAGGGTCACCTAGGGCTTTCTTT.

CDR3 protein: CASSLLAGVTDTQYF. DNA for the CDR3: TGTGCCAGCAGTTTGCTAGCGGGAGTCACAGATACGCAGTATTTT. The chain joins TRBV6-5 to TRBJ2-3, with 10 bases fitting TRBD2. The germline CDR1 and CDR2 sequences are MNHEY and SVGAGI. V was pared by 4 bases and J by 2 bases, with 3 bases of the junction left unmatched. CDR3 size: 15 residues.

This clone was detected once. The rearrangement links TRBV5-1 to TRBJ1-1; 11 nucleotides align to TRBD1. This CDR3 spans 15 amino acids. The germline gives CDR1 SGHRS, CDR2 YFSETQ. Trimming took 4 bases from V and 3 from J; bases not matched to a gene: 5. The CDR3 DNA is TGCGCCAGCAGCCCGCGGACAGGGGGCCACACTGAAGCTTTCTTT. Its protein is CASSPRTGGHTEAFF.

The chain joins TRBV5-1 to TRBJ2-6; 11 nucleotides align to TRBD1. Germline V gives CDR1 SGHRS, CDR2 YFSETQ. V shed 3 bases and J 3 bases; nucleotides not matched to a gene: 11. The CDR3 runs 19 residues. DNA of the CDR3: TGCGCCAGCAGCTCACAATGGACAGGGGGCGGAAATGGGGCCAACGTCCTGACTTTC. It specifies CASSSQWTGGGNGANVLTF.

Comments on this clone: Lacking the conserved final phenylalanine or tryptophan, this CDR3 likely reflects a read error. The gene calls are TRBV19 and TRBJ2-7; TRBD2 matches at 10 bases. The CDR3 totals 15 residues. V was clipped by 3 bases and J by 4 bases; unmatched bases: 6. Germline lookup yields CDR1 LNHDA and CDR2 SQIVND (reference sequence). CDR3: CASSISSGSLYEQYL. CDR3 sequence (DNA): TGTGCCAGTAGTATCTCTAGCGGGAGTCTGTACGAGCAGTACCTC.

This clone appeared once. The chain links TRBV11-3 to TRBJ2-1; D is perhaps TRBD1 or TRBD2 (5 bases each). Germline V lookup: CDR1 SGHNT, CDR2 YENEEA. V shed 5 bases and J shed 0 bases, with 8 bases lying between them. This CDR3 has 14 amino acids. In DNA form, the CDR3 reads TGTGCCAGCAGCGGGGGAAGCTCCTACAATGAGCAGTTCTTC. Amino acids: CASSGGSSYNEQFF.

The gene calls are TRBV7-2 and TRBJ1-1; D uncertain. CDR1 and CDR2 from the germline V gene are SGHTA and FQGNSA. CDR3 length: 14 residues. The V gene lost 2 bases and the J gene lost 11 bases, with 18 bases spanning the gap. The CDR3 loop is CASSLPGFPLKAFF. CDR3 coding DNA: TGTGCCAGCAGCTTACCGGGCTTTCCCTTGAAGGCTTTCTTT.

The table lists this clone with a count of one. The chain joins TRBV18 to TRBJ1-1; D gene unclear. The V gene's germline CDR1 is KGHSH and CDR2 LQKENI. The ends were cut back, 0 bases at V and 5 bases at J, with 7 bases in the middle. This CDR3 is 13 amino acids long. CDR3 protein: CASSPPQRTEAFF. CDR3 coding DNA: TGTGCCAGCTCACCACCTCAGAGGACTGAAGCTTTCTTT.

The chain has TRBV29-1 and TRBJ1-4; D remains unclear. Per germline, CDR1 SQVTM and CDR2 ANQGSEA. The V and J ends lost 0 bases and 8 bases respectively, with 7 bases between them. This CDR3 has 12 residues. Here the CDR3 reads CSVEDNGEKLFF. In DNA, the CDR3 is TGCAGCGTTGAAGATAATGGGGAAAAACTGTTTTTT.

V usage is TRBV6-6 and J usage is TRBJ1-3; D remains ambiguous. Between the trimmed V and J ends, which lost 7 bases and 2 bases, there was a span of 6 bases. Germline loops: CDR1 MNHNY, CDR2 SVGAGI (reference sequence). The CDR3 consists of 12 residues. In DNA form, the CDR3 reads TGTGCCAGCATACTCACTGGAAACACCATATATTTT. Translation: CASILTGNTIYF.

In this sample, this clone turned up once. V and J are TRBV28 and TRBJ2-5, with D possibly TRBD2 on 5 matching bases. V gave up 3 bases and J gave up 4 bases, with 9 bases separating them. Germline lookup yields CDR1 MDHEN and CDR2 SYDVKM. The CDR3 sequence is 13 residues long. CDR3 region: CASSFLAGETQYF. CDR3 sequence (DNA): TGTGCCAGCAGTTTTCTAGCTGGAGAGACCCAGTACTTC.

The V gene is TRBV29-1, the J gene TRBJ2-7; TRBD2 agrees at 9 bases. Losses at the gene ends were 6 bases for V and 9 bases for J; bases not matched to a gene: 9. Germline values: CDR1 SQVTM, CDR2 ANQGSEA. The CDR3 consists of 12 residues. The CDR3 protein is CSVAGGPLGQYF. The DNA of the CDR3 is TGCAGCGTCGCGGGGGGGCCTCTCGGGCAGTACTTC.

This chain uses TRBV14 with TRBJ2-3, with D maybe TRBD1 (6 bases). The V gene's germline CDR1 is SGHDN and CDR2 FVKESK. This CDR3 has 14 residues. V dropped 4 bases and J dropped 6 bases, with 14 bases sitting between them. The CDR3 is CASSRQPDSDTQYF. The CDR3 coding sequence is TGTGCCAGCAGCCGACAACCGGACAGCGATACGCAGTATTTT.